What follows are 13 T cell receptor beta chains derived from one specimen sequenced in a study of blood T cells in healthy people across ages. Next came a second PCR, run for roughly 6 to 11 cycles, which used a sample-barcoded 5' primer along with a J-beta primer mix. One entry per CDR3 protein results from TCRdb running MiXCR on the 5' RACE reads. The sample carries hundreds of thousands of distinct CDR3 sequences, approximately 39% recorded once. Sequenced material: blood. The receptors stem from a woman aged 60-70 years in good health.

The rearrangement joins TRBV10-3 to TRBJ2-2, with 9 bases lining up with TRBD1. The V segment lost 10 bases and the J segment 1 base; nucleotides outside the gene matches: 13. This CDR3 spans 17 amino acids. Germline CDR1 ENHRY, CDR2 SYGVKD. The CDR3 region has the DNA TGTGCCACCACGGACAGGGGCCGACCTGAGAACACCGGGGAGCTGTTTTTT. Translating gives CATTDRGRPENTGELFF.

This clonotype came up many times. The chain is built from TRBV20-1 and TRBJ1-1; 9 nucleotides line up with TRBD1. V shed 4 bases and J 6 bases; nucleotides not matched to a gene: 6. The V gene's germline CDR1 is DFQATT and CDR2 SNEGSKA (reference sequence). The length of the CDR3 is 13 residues. The CDR3 here is CSAKTGGAPEAFF. CDR3 bases: TGCAGTGCTAAAACAGGGGGCGCCCCTGAAGCTTTCTTT.

The rearrangement links TRBV6-1 to TRBJ2-1; 10 nucleotides match TRBD2. The end of the DNA is better explained by TRBJ2-7, so the J call may be wrong. This CDR3 contains 19 residues. CDR1 and CDR2 (germline): MNHNS, SASEGT. CDR3 nucleotides: TGTGCCAGCAGTGAAGGGGGTAGCGGGAGGCTAAGCTCCTACAATGAGCAGTACTTC. Amino acid sequence: CASSEGGSGRLSSYNEQYF.

The CDR3 spells CASSPEAGKNIQYF. CDR3 DNA sequence: TGCGCCAGCAGCCCGGAGGCAGGAAAAAACATTCAGTACTTC. The V gene is TRBV5-1, the J gene TRBJ2-4; D possibly corresponds to TRBD2 (5 bases). V lost 4 bases, J lost 4 bases, and 12 bases lay in between. This CDR3 is built from 14 residues. CDR1 is SGHRS, CDR2 YFSETQ, per germline. Filled out from reference TRBV5-1 and TRBJ2-4, the complete variable domain reads KAGVTQTPRYLIKTRGQQVTLSCSPISGHRSVSWYQQTPGQGLQFLFEYFSETQRNKGNFPGRFSGRQFSNSRSEMNVSTLELGDSALYLCASSPEAGKNIQYFGAGTRLSVL.

This clonotype occurred many times. The chain employs TRBV4-1 and TRBJ2-3, with 13 bases lining up with TRBD2. Germline CDR1 and CDR2: MGHRA and YSYEKL. J was trimmed by 4 bases and V by 3 bases; bases with no gene match: 10. CDR3 length: 18 amino acids. The CDR3 bases are TGCGCCAGCAGCCAGGTTAGCGGACTAGCGGGAGTAGCAGATACGCAGTATTTT. It is translated as CASSQVSGLAGVADTQYF.

This clonotype was found a few times. V is TRBV7-9 and J is TRBJ1-5; D is unclear. The CDR3 length is 14 residues. Deletions cut 1 base from V and 7 bases from J, with 11 bases between. Per germline, CDR1 SEHNR and CDR2 FQNEAQ (reference sequence). As DNA, the CDR3 is TGTGCCAGCAGCTTAGGGCACATGGCCCAGCCCCAGCATTTT. Translated, it gives CASSLGHMAQPQHF.

The V call is TRBV18, the J call TRBJ1-6; D ambiguous. The CDR3 is made up of 14 amino acids. V lost 1 base, J lost 7 bases, and 8 bases lay in between. Germline CDR1 is KGHSH and CDR2 is LQKENI. The CDR3 protein is CASSPRDVNSPLHF. CDR3 DNA sequence: TGTGCCAGCTCACCACGGGATGTGAATTCACCCCTCCACTTT.

The sample holds a few counts of this clonotype. The chain has TRBV5-1 and TRBJ2-3, with D possibly matching TRBD1 (6 bases). The germline gives CDR1 SGHRS, CDR2 YFSETQ. The CDR3 is 17 amino acids. V lost 0 bases, J lost 2 bases, and 16 bases lay in between. The CDR3: CASSLDLRQENTDTQYF. In nucleotides, the CDR3 is TGCGCCAGCAGCTTGGACCTTCGACAGGAGAACACAGATACGCAGTATTTT.

This clonotype was recorded a few times. The V gene is TRBV11-2, the J gene TRBJ2-3, with 12 bases aligning to TRBD2. The CDR3 spans 15 residues. J gave up 4 bases and V 5 bases, and 4 bases lay outside the gene matches. Germline CDR1 SGHAT, CDR2 FQNNGV. The CDR3 DNA reads TGTGCCAGCAGCCTAGGACTAGCGGGGCCAGATACGCAGTATTTT. It is translated as CASSLGLAGPDTQYF.

The chain employs TRBV6-1 and TRBJ2-1; D possibly uses TRBD1 or TRBD2 (5 bases each). The last part of the DNA fits TRBJ2-7 better; the J call may be wrong. The CDR3 covers 16 residues. Germline V gene sequence: CDR1 MNHNS, CDR2 SASEGT. The DNA of the CDR3 is TGTGCCACCTTAACCGACGGGGCCAGCTCCTACAATGAGCAGTACTTC. This translates into CATLTDGASSYNEQYF.

In its sample, this clonotype was seen a few times. J is TRBJ1-5 and V is TRBV4-2; tentatively, D is TRBD1 (6 bases). Germline loops: CDR1 LGHNA, CDR2 YNFKEQ. This CDR3 has 19 residues. V gave up 0 bases and J gave up 0 bases, with 18 bases separating them. The CDR3 is CASSQELTAGAYSNQPQHF. CDR3 sequence (DNA): TGTGCCAGCAGCCAAGAATTAACGGCGGGGGCGTATAGCAATCAGCCCCAGCATTTT.

The gene calls are TRBV13 and TRBJ2-5, with D hard to call. Trimming removed 5 bases at V and 11 bases at J, with 27 bases between. This CDR3 spans 16 amino acids. The germline CDR1 and CDR2 sequences are PRHDT and FYEKMQ (reference sequence). CDR3 DNA sequence: TGTGCCAGCAGCCCCGAGGTGGTCGTGGCCTACAATGAGCAGTACTTC. Protein sequence: CASSPEVVVAYNEQYF.

The V and J genes are TRBV6-1 and TRBJ1-5; 7 positions agree with TRBD1. The germline gives CDR1 MNHNS, CDR2 SASEGT. The CDR3 is made up of 16 amino acids. J gave up 4 bases and V 6 bases, and 12 bases lay outside the gene matches. The CDR3, as DNA: TGTGCCAGCAGCCGCTCGGGACAGAGCTTTAATCAGCCCCAGCATTTT. It encodes CASSRSGQSFNQPQHF.